This entry is about one TCR beta chain. Its antigen is as yet unknown. This sample is drawn from a study of CD8+CD57+ T cells in acquired aplastic anemia. Study in general: The average for DNA from sorted CD4+ and CD8+ cells was around 3.5 ug. The study obtained 11 million or so reads on average for CD4+ cells from healthy donors. Study-wide findings and caveats: Simpson's diversity of CD8+ cells was not significantly different in patients compared with controls. Patients shared around 31 CD8+ CDR3 sequences with controls.

For CDR3 and TCR beta VDJ profiling, genomic DNA was the template used. TCRdb reprocessed the reads via MiXCR and lists one record per CDR3 protein. Seen here are under 200,000 distinct CDR3 sequences, approximately 40% observed once, and the top ten hold 1.1%. This TCR derives from a human donor in good health. Material for sequencing was sorted CD4+, CD8+, or CD8+CD57+ T cells (not recorded which) from PBMCs.

The CDR3 sequence is CASSRGTGEVETQYF. CDR3 nucleotides: TGTGCCAGCAGCAGAGGGACAGGGGAAGTAGAGACCCAGTACTTC. This rearrangement joins TRBV19 to TRBJ2-5, with 10 nucleotides matching TRBD1. The CDR3 spans 15 residues. From germline, CDR1 is LNHDA and CDR2 SQIVND (reference sequence). The ends lost 9 bases at V and 4 bases at J; junction bases unmatched: 11.